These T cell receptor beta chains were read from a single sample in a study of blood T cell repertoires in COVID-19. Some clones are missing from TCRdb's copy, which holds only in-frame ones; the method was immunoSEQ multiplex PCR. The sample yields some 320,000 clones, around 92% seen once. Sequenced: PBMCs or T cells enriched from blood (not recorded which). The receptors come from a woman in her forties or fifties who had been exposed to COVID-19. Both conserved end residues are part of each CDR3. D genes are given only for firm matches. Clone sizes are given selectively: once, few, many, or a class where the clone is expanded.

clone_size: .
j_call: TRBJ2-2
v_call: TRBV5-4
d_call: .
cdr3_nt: TGTGCCAGCAGCTTGGTAGCAGAGGCGAGCACCGGGGAGCTGTTTTTT
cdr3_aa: CASSLVAEASTGELFF

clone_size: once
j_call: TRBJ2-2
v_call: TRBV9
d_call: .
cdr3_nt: TGTGCCAGCAGCGCCGTAGCTAGCGGGGAGCTGTTTTTT
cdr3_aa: CASSAVASGELFF

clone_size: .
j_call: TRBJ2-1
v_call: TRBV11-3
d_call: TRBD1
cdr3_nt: TGTGCCAGCAGCTTAGAAGGACAGGGTAATGAGCAGTTCTTC
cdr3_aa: CASSLEGQGNEQFF

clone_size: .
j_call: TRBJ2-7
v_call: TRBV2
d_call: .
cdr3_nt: TGTGCCAGCATGGCTTCCTACGAGCAGTACTTC
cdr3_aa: CASMASYEQYF

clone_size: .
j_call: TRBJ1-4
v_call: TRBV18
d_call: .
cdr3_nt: TGTGCCAGCTCACAGGGAGCAACTAATGAAAAACTGTTTTTT
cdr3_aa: CASSQGATNEKLFF

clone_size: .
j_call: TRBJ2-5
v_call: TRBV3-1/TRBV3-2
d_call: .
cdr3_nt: TGTGCCAGCAGTACAAGAACAATAACCCAGTACTTC
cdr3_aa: CASSTRTITQYF

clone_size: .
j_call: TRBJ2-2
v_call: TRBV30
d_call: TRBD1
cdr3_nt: TGTGCCTGGAGTCGGACAGGGAAGGAGAACACCGGGGAGCTGTTTTTT
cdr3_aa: CAWSRTGKENTGELFF

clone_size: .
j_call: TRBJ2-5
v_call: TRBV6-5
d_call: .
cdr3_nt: TGTGCCAGCAGTTTGGGGGGGCCGGTACTAGAGACCCAGTACTTC
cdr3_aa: CASSLGGPVLETQYF

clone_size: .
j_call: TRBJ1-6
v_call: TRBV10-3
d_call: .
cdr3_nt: TGTGCCATCAGTGCGGGAGAGGATTCGCCCCTCCACTTT
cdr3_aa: CAISAGEDSPLHF

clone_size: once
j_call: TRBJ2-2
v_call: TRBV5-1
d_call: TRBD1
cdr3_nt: TGCGCCAGCAGCTTACGACAGGGTACTACCGGGGAGCTGTTTTTT
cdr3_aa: CASSLRQGTTGELFF

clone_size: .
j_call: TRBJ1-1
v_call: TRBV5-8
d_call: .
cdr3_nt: TGTGCCAGCAGCTTGACAGGGAACACTGAAGCTTTCTTT
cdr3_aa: CASSLTGNTEAFF

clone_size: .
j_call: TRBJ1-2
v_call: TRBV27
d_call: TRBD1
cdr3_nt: TGTGCCAGCAGACCTTCGACAGGGAAGGGCTACACCTTC
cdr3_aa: CASRPSTGKGYTF

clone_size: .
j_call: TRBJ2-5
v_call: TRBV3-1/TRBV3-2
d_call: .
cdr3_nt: TGTGCCAGCAGCCTTCGGGTCTTCCAAGAGACCCAGTACTTC
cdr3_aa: CASSLRVFQETQYF

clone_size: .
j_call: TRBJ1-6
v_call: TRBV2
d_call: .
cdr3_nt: TGTGCCAGCACCCAACAGGTCCAGAGCTCCTATAATTCACCCCTCCACTTT
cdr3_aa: CASTQQVQSSYNSPLHF

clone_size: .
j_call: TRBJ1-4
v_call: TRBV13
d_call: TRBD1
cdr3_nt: TGTGCCAGCAGCCGACAGGGAAAAAATGAAAAACTGTTTTTT
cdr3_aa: CASSRQGKNEKLFF

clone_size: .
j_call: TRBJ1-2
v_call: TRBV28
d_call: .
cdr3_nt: TGTGCCAGCAGTTTACCAGGTTATGGCTACACCTTC
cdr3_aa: CASSLPGYGYTF

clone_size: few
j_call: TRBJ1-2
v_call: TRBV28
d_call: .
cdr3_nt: TGTGCCAGCAGTTTATTTGCCAGGGTCGGTATCTATGGCTACACCTTC
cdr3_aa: CASSLFARVGIYGYTF

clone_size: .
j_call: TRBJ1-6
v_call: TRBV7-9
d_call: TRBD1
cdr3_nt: TGTGCCAGCAGCCAAGGCGGACAGGCTAATTCACCCCTCCACTTT
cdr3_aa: CASSQGGQANSPLHF

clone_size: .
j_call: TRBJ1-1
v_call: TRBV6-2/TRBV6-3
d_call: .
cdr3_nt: TGTGCCAGCAGTTACACGAGGGACTATTCAATGAACACTGAAGCTTTCTTT
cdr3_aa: CASSYTRDYSMNTEAFF

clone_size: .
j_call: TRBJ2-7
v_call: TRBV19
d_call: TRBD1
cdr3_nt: TGTGCCTCGACAGGGGGCGACTCCGAGCAGTACTTC
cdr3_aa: CASTGGDSEQYF

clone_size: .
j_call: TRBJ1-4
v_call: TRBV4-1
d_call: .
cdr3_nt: TGCGCCAGCAGCCTAATAAGCAGGGGAACTAATGAAAAACTGTTTTTT
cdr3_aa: CASSLISRGTNEKLFF

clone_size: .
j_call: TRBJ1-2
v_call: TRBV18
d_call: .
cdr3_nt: TGTGCCAGCTCACCTACAGGACACGCTAACTATGGCTACACCTTC
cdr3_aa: CASSPTGHANYGYTF

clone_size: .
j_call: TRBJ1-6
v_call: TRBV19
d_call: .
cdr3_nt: TGTGCCAGTAGTCGTCGGACAGCGTATAATTCACCCCTCCACTTT
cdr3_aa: CASSRRTAYNSPLHF

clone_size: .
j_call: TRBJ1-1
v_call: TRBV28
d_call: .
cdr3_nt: TGTGCCAGCAGGTGGGGAGGGAAGGTAAAGAACACTGAAGCTTTCTTT
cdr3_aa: CASRWGGKVKNTEAFF

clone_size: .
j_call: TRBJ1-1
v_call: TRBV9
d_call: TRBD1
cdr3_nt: TGTGCCAGCAGCTTAGGGGGCGTGGGCACTGAAGCTTTCTTT
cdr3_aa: CASSLGGVGTEAFF

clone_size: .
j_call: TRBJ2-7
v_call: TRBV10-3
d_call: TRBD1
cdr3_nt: TGTGCCATCACCCCGGGACAGGGAGTCCTCGGGCAGTACTTC
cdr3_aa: CAITPGQGVLGQYF

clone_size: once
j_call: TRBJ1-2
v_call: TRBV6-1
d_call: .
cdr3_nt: TGTGCCAGCAGTGAAGCGCTTGGAGCTAACTATGGCTACACCTTC
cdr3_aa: CASSEALGANYGYTF

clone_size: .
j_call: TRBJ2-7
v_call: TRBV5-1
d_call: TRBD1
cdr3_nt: TGCGCCAGCAGCTTACGGGACAGAGGCTACGAGCAGTACTTC
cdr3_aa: CASSLRDRGYEQYF

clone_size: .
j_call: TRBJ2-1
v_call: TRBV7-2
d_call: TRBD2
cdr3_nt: TGTGCCAGCAGCCTCCAGCGGGGGGTTGAGCAGTTCTTC
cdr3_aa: CASSLQRGVEQFF

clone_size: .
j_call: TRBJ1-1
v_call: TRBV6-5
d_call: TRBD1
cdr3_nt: TGTGCCAGCAGTTACGGACAGGGGCTACTGAACACTGAAGCTTTCTTT
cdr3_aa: CASSYGQGLLNTEAFF

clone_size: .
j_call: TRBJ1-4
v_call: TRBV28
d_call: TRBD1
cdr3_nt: TGTGCCAGCGGAATAACAGGGGATAAACTGTTTTTT
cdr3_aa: CASGITGDKLFF

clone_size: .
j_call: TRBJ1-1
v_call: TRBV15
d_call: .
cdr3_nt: TGTGCCACCAGCAGAGATGGGAGCGCTTTTCTATTT
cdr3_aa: CATSRDGSAFLF

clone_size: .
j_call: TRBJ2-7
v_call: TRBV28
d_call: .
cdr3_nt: TGTGCCAGCAGCCCCAAAGGCAGGGTTTTAAGGTACGAGCAGTACTTC
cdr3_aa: CASSPKGRVLRYEQYF

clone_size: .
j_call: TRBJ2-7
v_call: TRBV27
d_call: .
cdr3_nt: TGTGCCAGCAGTTTCTCAGGTAGCTCCTACGAGCAGTACTTC
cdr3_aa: CASSFSGSSYEQYF

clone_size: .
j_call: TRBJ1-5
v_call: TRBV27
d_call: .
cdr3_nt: TGTGCCAGCAGTCCTAGGTTGAGCAATCAGCCCCAGCATTTT
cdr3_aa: CASSPRLSNQPQHF

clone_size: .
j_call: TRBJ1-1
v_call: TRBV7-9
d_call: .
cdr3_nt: TGTGCCAGCAGCCGGCGCCAAATCCCGGATCGGGACACTGAAGCTTTCTTT
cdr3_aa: CASSRRQIPDRDTEAFF

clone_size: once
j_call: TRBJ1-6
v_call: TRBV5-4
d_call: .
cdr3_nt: TGTGCCAGCAGCTTGTACAATTCACAGGATTCACCCCTCCACTTT
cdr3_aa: CASSLYNSQDSPLHF

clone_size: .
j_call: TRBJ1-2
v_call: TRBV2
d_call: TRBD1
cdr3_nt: TGTGCCAGCAGTCCCCGACAGGGGGGCTATGGCTACACCTTC
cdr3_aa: CASSPRQGGYGYTF

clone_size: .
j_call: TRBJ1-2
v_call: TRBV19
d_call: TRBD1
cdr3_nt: TGTGCCAGTAGTATAAATGCCCAGGGGGAGCGTGGCTACACCTTC
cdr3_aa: CASSINAQGERGYTF

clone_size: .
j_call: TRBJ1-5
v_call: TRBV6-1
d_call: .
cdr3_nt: TGTGCCAGCAGTGATCGACGGACACTTCGGCCCCAGCATTTT
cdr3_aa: CASSDRRTLRPQHF

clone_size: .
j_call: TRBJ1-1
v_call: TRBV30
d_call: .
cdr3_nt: TGTGCCTGGAGTGCCGGGAACACTGAAGCTTTCTTT
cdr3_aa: CAWSAGNTEAFF

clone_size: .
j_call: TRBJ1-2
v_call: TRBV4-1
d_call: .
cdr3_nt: TGCGCCAGCAGCCTCATACCCAGGACAGTAACCTATGGCTACACCTTC
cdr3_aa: CASSLIPRTVTYGYTF